A single sample is the source of the 10 T cell receptor beta chains below, sequenced in a study of vaccination effects on CD4 cells after COVID-19. These receptors' targets are unknown. Clones were sequenced by immunoSEQ multiplex PCR, and TCRdb holds only the in-frame ones, with some missing. Among around 63,000 clones listed, 60% to 80% were seen once. Antigen-specific CD4+ T cells were first expanded with viral peptide pools by the ViraFEST assay and only then sequenced. Researchers isolated CD4+ T cells once approximately ten days of culture had elapsed. Nucleocapsid antibodies stayed negative before and after vaccination, showing no earlier SARS-CoV-2 infection. The material was CD4+ T cells from PBMCs cultured with HCoV-OC43 spike peptides, obtained before COVID-19 vaccination. Subset meaning: HCoV-OC43 spike overlapping peptide pool stimulation. These receptors originate from a human donor who received a COVID-19 vaccine.

The chain uses TRBV7-2 and TRBJ2-5; 13 positions agree with TRBD2. The CDR3 totals 17 residues. Germline V gene sequence: CDR1 SGHTA, CDR2 FQGNSA. The trim removed 4 bases at V and 0 bases at J, leaving 5 bases unmatched. Here the CDR3 reads CASSSGLAGLYQETQYF. Here the CDR3 DNA reads TGTGCCAGCAGCTCGGGACTAGCGGGGTTGTACCAAGAGACCCAGTACTTC.

The chain couples TRBV19 to TRBJ2-3; TRBD1 is a possible D gene (6 bases). Trimming left V 3 bases short and J 2 bases short, with 21 bases between. Germline assignment: CDR1 LNHDA and CDR2 SQIVND (reference sequence). CDR3 size: 18 residues. The CDR3 DNA is TGTGCCAGTAGTATGAGAGGGGGTTTTAGAGGTACCACAGATACGCAGTATTTT. Translating gives CASSMRGGFRGTTDTQYF. The entire variable domain, with the rest obtained from reference TRBV19 and TRBJ2-3, is as follows: DGGITQSPKYLFRKEGQNVTLSCEQNLNHDAMYWYRQDPGQGLRLIYYSQIVNDFQKGDIAEGYSVSREKKESFPLTVTSAQKNPTAFYLCASSMRGGFRGTTDTQYFGPGTRLTVL.

The chain's CDR3 is CASSLARTGLGATEAFF. The CDR3 bases are TGCGCCAGCAGCTTGGCCCGGACAGGTTTGGGGGCCACTGAAGCTTTCTTT. The gene calls are TRBV5-1 and TRBJ1-1; 7 nucleotides line up with TRBD1. Germline CDR1 reads SGHRS; CDR2 reads YFSETQ. Trimming cost V 0 bases and J 4 bases; bases outside gene matches: 12. CDR3 length equals 17 residues.

This clone was observed a few times. The V call is TRBV9, the J call TRBJ1-4, with a weak D call TRBD1 (6 bases). Trimming shortened V by 3 bases and J by 8 bases, and 14 bases separated the two germline ends. CDR3 length: 14 amino acids. CDR1 and CDR2 (germline): SGDLS, YYNGEE. The DNA for the CDR3 is TGTGCCAGCAGCGGCTCACAGGGTGGCGAAAAACTGTTTTTT. It encodes CASSGSQGGEKLFF.

The rearrangement links TRBV30 to TRBJ2-5, with TRBD2 identical over 13 bases. The J segment lost 9 bases and the V segment lost 1 base, leaving 8 bases of the junction unmatched. Germline CDR1 GTSNPN, CDR2 SVGIG (reference sequence). The CDR3 length is 15 residues. The CDR3 loop is CAWSGGLAGSGAQYF. CDR3 DNA: TGTGCCTGGAGTGGGGGACTAGCGGGGTCCGGGGCCCAGTACTTC.

V and J are TRBV9 and TRBJ1-2; 8 nucleotides align to TRBD1. V gave up 0 bases and J gave up 3 bases; unmatched junction bases: 13. The CDR3 has 18 amino acids. The V gene's germline CDR1 is SGDLS and CDR2 YYNGEE. DNA for the CDR3: TGTGCCAGCAGCGTAGGTCTCGGCAGGGGGCGCCTATACTATGGCTACACCTTC. It yields the protein CASSVGLGRGRLYYGYTF.

This rearrangement joins TRBV5-4 to TRBJ2-6; the D gene is possibly TRBD1 (6 bases). V was trimmed by 2 bases and J by 1 base, leaving 7 bases between them. Germline V lookup: CDR1 SGHNT, CDR2 YYREEE (reference sequence). This CDR3 has 15 amino acids. The CDR3 reads CASSFTGSGANVLTF. CDR3 in DNA: TGTGCCAGCAGCTTTACAGGGTCTGGGGCCAACGTCCTGACTTTC.

This clone was counted once. The gene calls are TRBV7-2 and TRBJ2-1; unclear D gene. CDR1 SGHTA and CDR2 FQGNSA come from the germline V gene. Trimming removed 0 bases at V and 7 bases at J, with 4 bases between. The CDR3 totals 12 residues. The CDR3 DNA reads as TGTGCCAGCAGCTTAGCTCTGAATGAGCAGTTCTTC. Protein product: CASSLALNEQFF.

This clone was seen more than once but under ten times. CDR3: CASRNQPQHF. The CDR3 nucleotides read TGCGCCAGCAGAAATCAGCCCCAGCATTTT. V and J are TRBV10-1 and TRBJ1-5, with D unclear. Looked up from germline, CDR1 is WNHNN and CDR2 is SYGVQD (reference sequence). V lost 6 bases and J 4 bases, leaving 1 base between the germline ends. This CDR3 has 10 residues.

This chain connects TRBV12-3 or TRBV12-4 to TRBJ1-2, with 8 bases fitting TRBD1. V was clipped by 5 bases and J by 10 bases; unmatched bases: 6. The CDR3 is made up of 12 amino acids. CDR3 coding DNA: TGTGCCAGCAGTATACAGGACAGGGTCTACACCTTC. Residues: CASSIQDRVYTF.